These 10 T cell receptor beta chains were all obtained from the same sample, sequenced in a study of early T cells in non-severe SARS-CoV-2 infection. TCRdb ran MiXCR on the 5' RACE reads and lists one entry per CDR3 protein. The sample lists about 38,000 distinct CDR3 sequences, roughly 4.4% occurring once. The source material was whole blood. The source of these receptors is an adult who was a healthcare worker with PCR-confirmed SARS-CoV-2 infection or an uninfected control (not recorded which).

This clonotype came up many times. This sequence joins TRBV20-1 and TRBJ1-2; 7 bases align to TRBD1. In germline, CDR1 is DFQATT, CDR2 SNEGSKA (reference sequence). After removal of 5 bases from V and 4 bases from J, the junction contained 4 bases not matched to a gene. The CDR3 covers 12 residues. The CDR3 loop reads CSARQGIYGYTF. CDR3 DNA sequence: TGCAGTGCTCGACAGGGTATCTATGGCTACACCTTC.

This clonotype was counted ten times or more. The chain joins TRBV6-1 to TRBJ1-4; 7 positions match TRBD1. The V gene end was trimmed by 3 bases and the J gene end by 6 bases; junction bases not matched to a gene: 7. CDR3 length equals 15 residues. Germline CDR1 MNHNS, CDR2 SASEGT. CDR3 DNA sequence: TGTGCCAGCAGTGACCCAGAGGGGGCTGATGAAAAACTGTTTTTT. Its protein is CASSDPEGADEKLFF.

This clonotype was found many times. The chain uses TRBV29-1 and TRBJ2-1; the D gene could be TRBD1 or TRBD2 (5 bases each). This CDR3 spans 15 amino acids. V lost 7 bases and J 0 bases, leaving 16 bases between the germline ends. CDR1 is SQVTM and CDR2 is ANQGSEA in the germline V gene. For the CDR3, the DNA is TGCAGCGCCCCTGAGGGGCAATCCTCCTACAATGAGCAGTTCTTC. Encoded protein: CSAPEGQSSYNEQFF.

There are many counts of this clonotype. The V call is TRBV19, the J call TRBJ2-7; a weak D match, TRBD2 (5 bases). The germline gives CDR1 LNHDA, CDR2 SQIVND (reference sequence). The V gene lost 6 bases and the J gene lost 6 bases, with 15 bases spanning the gap. This CDR3 is 13 amino acids long. CDR3 in amino acids: CASRRAGVSEQYF. For the CDR3, the DNA is TGTGCCAGTAGGCGCGCGGGCGTAAGCGAGCAGTACTTC.

The chain has TRBV6-6 and TRBJ1-2; D is unresolved. The CDR3 is made up of 13 amino acids. V lost 2 bases to trimming and J lost 4 bases, with 8 bases between them. The germline V gene has CDR1 MNHNY and CDR2 SVGAGI (reference sequence). This CDR3 reads CASSYDGVYGYTF. The CDR3 DNA reads TGTGCCAGCAGTTACGACGGAGTCTATGGCTACACCTTC.

This clonotype has ten or more counts. The chain carries TRBV5-1 and TRBJ2-3; D is undetermined. Germline CDR1 and CDR2: SGHRS and YFSETQ. Trimming cost V 5 bases and J 0 bases, with 10 bases left between them. This CDR3 is built from 14 residues. CDR3 coding DNA: TGCGCCAGCAGAGAACTTGCTAGCACAGATACGCAGTATTTT. As protein: CASRELASTDTQYF.

In this sample, this clonotype turned up a few times. The V and J genes are TRBV10-3 and TRBJ2-1; possible D gene TRBD2, 5 bases. Trimming pared 10 bases from V and 4 bases from J, leaving 17 bases between. The CDR3 is 14 residues long. Germline values: CDR1 ENHRY, CDR2 SYGVKD. This CDR3 reads CASRRSDSYNEQFF. The CDR3 nucleotides read TGTGCCAGCCGCCGATCGGACTCTTACAATGAGCAGTTCTTC.

This clonotype was observed a handful of times. CDR3 nucleotide sequence: TGTGCCAGCAGTGAAGTTCCCAGCTCTGGGGCCAACGTCCTGACTTTC. Encoded protein: CASSEVPSSGANVLTF. The chain combines TRBV2 with TRBJ2-6; D is uncertain. The CDR3 covers 16 residues. CDR1 SNHLY and CDR2 FYNNEI come from the germline V gene. V was shortened by 1 base and J by 0 bases, with 7 bases between the two germline ends.

This clonotype was seen only a few times. This chain uses TRBV3-1 with TRBJ1-1; D not certain. CDR3 length: 16 residues. The V end lost 0 bases, the J end lost 4 bases, and 15 bases lay between the germline ends. Germline CDR1 is LGHDT and CDR2 is YNNKEL (reference sequence). The CDR3 DNA follows: TGTGCCAGCAGCCAAGATCTTTCCAACACTGGCACTGAAGCTTTCTTT. Protein product: CASSQDLSNTGTEAFF.

By its share, this clonotype is medium-sized. This rearrangement joins TRBV7-9 to TRBJ1-4; D uncertain. CDR1 and CDR2 (germline): SEHNR, FQNEAQ (reference sequence). Trimming stripped 2 bases from V and 7 bases from J, with 5 bases between. The CDR3 is made up of 12 amino acids. CDR3 protein: CASSLTFEKLFF. The CDR3 DNA reads TGTGCCAGCAGCTTAACCTTTGAAAAACTGTTTTTT.